This TCR beta chain was obtained from a study of blood T cell repertoires in COVID-19. Some clones are missing from TCRdb's copy, which holds only in-frame ones; the method was immunoSEQ multiplex PCR. Of approximately 30,000 clones detected, roughly 89% appear once; the ten largest clones hold over 15%. The CDR3 runs 16 residues. Trimming took 6 bases from V and 7 from J; bases not matched to a gene: 11. From germline, CDR1 is SGHTA and CDR2 FQGTGA. The specimen was peripheral blood. The TCR sequence derives from a human donor in a cohort sampled during active COVID-19. The J gene is TRBJ2-1, the V gene TRBV7-3, with 11 positions matching TRBD2. The CDR3 here is CASSTSGSAMRNEQFF. The CDR3 nucleotides are TGTGCCAGCAGTACTAGCGGGAGCGCCATGAGGAATGAGCAGTTCTTC.